The rows below give T cell receptor beta chains drawn from one sample of a study of blood T cell repertoires in COVID-19. Clones were sequenced by immunoSEQ multiplex PCR, and TCRdb holds only the in-frame ones, with some missing. The sample has about 68,000 clones; roughly 86% are singletons. Material: peripheral blood. These receptors were collected from a man between 45 and 60 years old with acute or convalescent COVID-19. Both conserved end residues are part of each CDR3. D genes are given only for firm matches.

v_gene	j_gene	d_gene	CDR3nt	CDR3aa
TRBV19	TRBJ2-7	TRBD1	TGTGCCAGTAGTATCGGGACAGCCTACGAGCAGTACTTC	CASSIGTAYEQYF
TRBV19	TRBJ2-3	TRBD2	TGTGCCAGTAGTATAGCCCCGGGACTAGCTGCAGATACGCAGTATTTT	CASSIAPGLAADTQYF
TRBV5-1	TRBJ1-1	-	TGCGCCAGCAGCTTGCAGGAGAACACTGAAGCTTTCTTT	CASSLQENTEAFF
TRBV4-1	TRBJ1-2	TRBD1	TGCGCCAGCAGCCGTTCATCGGGGGACAGGGTACATGGCTACACCTTC	CASSRSSGDRVHGYTF
TRBV11-3	TRBJ2-5	TRBD2	TGTGCCAGCAGCAGACGGGAGGGGGGCGGAGAGACCCAGTACTTC	CASSRREGGGETQYF
TRBV6-2/TRBV6-3	TRBJ2-7	-	TGTGCCAGCAGCCGAAGGGGCACTAACTACGAGCAGTACTTC	CASSRRGTNYEQYF
TRBV4-1	TRBJ2-3	TRBD1	TGCGCCAGCAGCCAAGGGGACAGGGGCACAGATACGCAGTATTTT	CASSQGDRGTDTQYF
TRBV20-1	TRBJ1-1	TRBD1	TGCAGTGCTAGTGGACAGGAGAACACTGAAGCTTTCTTT	CSASGQENTEAFF
TRBV30	TRBJ2-3	-	TGTGCCTGGAGTAGCCAATTCACAGATACGCAGTATTTT	CAWSSQFTDTQYF
TRBV7-9	TRBJ1-5	TRBD1	TGTGCCAGCAGTCCACAGGGGAATCAGCCCCAGCATTTT	CASSPQGNQPQHF
TRBV2	TRBJ2-5	-	TGTGCCAGCAGAGTAGCGACCCCTTCACAAGAGACCCAGTACTTC	CASRVATPSQETQYF